This T cell receptor (beta chain) stems from a study of beta chain features in type 1 diabetes. Findings and caveats of the study: TCRB CDR3 length was moderately but significantly reduced in all four CD4+ subsets of Type 1 diabetes patients. Patients with type 1 diabetes carried fewer insertions and had more deletions at their VDJ junctions. A possible short-template PCR bias applies equally to patients and controls.

About this clone itself: The antigen remains unidentified.

Per germline, CDR1 SGHDT and CDR2 YYEEEE. The V end lost 0 bases, the J end lost 2 bases, and 6 bases lay between the germline ends. There are 13 residues in the CDR3. Expressed TCRB transcripts were sequenced because the entire RNA isolate underwent reverse transcription. Measured with immunoSEQ multiplex PCR; TCRdb has only the in-frame clones, and not every one. The sample has some 360,000 clones, around a fifth seen once; the top ten hold 0.035% to 0.05%. This TCR came from a woman in her late teens or twenties in good health. The chain employs TRBV5-6 and TRBJ2-7; D is possibly TRBD1 (5 bases). Sequenced sample: naive CD4+ T cells from blood. The CDR3 region has the DNA TGTGCCAGCAGCTTGGGGACAACCTACGAGCAGTACTTC. Translation gives CASSLGTTYEQYF. The full variable domain, rest sourced from reference TRBV5-6 and TRBJ2-7, is DAGVTQSPTHLIKTRGQQVTLRCSPKSGHDTVSWYQQALGQGPQFIFQYYEEEERQRGNFPDRFSGHQFPNYSSELNVNALLLGDSALYLCASSLGTTYEQYFGPGTRLTVT.